The next 3 T cell receptor beta chains were all read from a single sample in a study of Ad26.COV2.S vaccination and SARS-CoV-2 variants. Treatment of the sample: roughly 20 received Ad26.COV2.S at low or high dose, single or two shots; about 5 received placebo; per-sample allocation not given. On day 63 after the first injection, vaccine and placebo recipients gave samples. Data came from immunoSEQ multiplex PCR; TCRdb stores just in-frame clones and leaves some out. The sample holds around 300,000 clones, about nine tenths seen once. The sample in question was peripheral blood, obtained in a trial of Ad26.COV2.S vaccine versus placebo. The receptors stem from a person between 18 and 60 years old who received the Ad26.COV2.S COVID-19 vaccine or a placebo.

V usage is TRBV20-1 and J usage is TRBJ1-4; possibly TRBD1 for D (5 bases). V dropped 3 bases and J dropped 1 base, with 12 bases sitting between them. Germline CDR1 DFQATT, CDR2 SNEGSKA (reference sequence). This CDR3 has 15 residues. This chain's CDR3 is CSASTGWGTNEKLFF. DNA of the CDR3: TGCAGTGCTAGTACAGGTTGGGGAACTAATGAAAAACTGTTTTTT.

V is TRBV19 and J is TRBJ1-2, with D maybe TRBD1 (5 bases). Trimming took 5 bases from V and 5 from J, leaving 15 bases between them. The CDR3 is 14 residues long. In germline, CDR1 is LNHDA, CDR2 SQIVND (reference sequence). CDR3 nucleotides: TGTGCCAGTAGTGTAAGACAGAACTTATATGGCTACACCTTC. It yields the protein CASSVRQNLYGYTF.

This sequence joins TRBV12-5 and TRBJ1-1; no firm D call. V dropped 1 base and J dropped 4 bases, with 13 bases sitting between them. CDR3 length: 15 amino acids. Per germline, CDR1 LGHNT and CDR2 FRNRAP. CDR3 nucleotides: TGTGCTAGTGGTTTGGGACTTTCTCCCGGCACTGAAGCTTTCTTT. Its protein product is CASGLGLSPGTEAFF.